This TCR beta chain was documented in a study of beta chain features in type 1 diabetes (dated 2018 in TCRdb). Some background on the complete study: Mean age, gender distribution, total cell number and subset yield did not differ between patients and healthy donors. A total of roughly 99 million sorted cells were examined across all samples, and the number of cells per subset was strongly correlated with RNA yield. In the study, recently diagnosed type 1 diabetes patients and matched healthy donors were compared on the TCRB repertoires of their sorted circulating CD4+ T cell subsets. Naive and central memory subsets were obtained from all 30 or so donors, but regulatory and stem cell-like memory subsets were isolated from only 8 patients and about 8 healthy donors.

Each donor gave one peripheral blood draw, averaging approximately 110 mL, which was collected into heparinised tubes. Using a panel that included CD45RO, CCR7, CD25, CD127, CD95 and CD27, naive, central memory, regulatory and stem cell-like memory CD4+ T cells were sorted on a BD FACSAria II. Every sorted population had a purity above 95%. PBMCs were isolated immediately by Lymphoprep density gradient centrifugation and stained directly without culture. To minimize batch effects, samples were stained and sorted in pairs, one healthy donor with one patient per experiment. The entire isolated RNA was reverse transcribed using the High Capacity cDNA Reverse Transcription Kit, and thus expressed TCRB transcripts were sequenced. Naive, central memory and regulatory T cell samples underwent deep immunoSEQ sequencing, averaging around 3.6 million total reads per sample. Sorted cells were lysed in RLT buffer, and RNA was extracted using DNase-treated RNeasy Micro or Mini kits according to cell number. Each cell subset was processed on its own to prevent cross-contamination, while patient and healthy donor samples were processed together. Using the immunoSEQ multiplex PCR, TCRB sequences were amplified from cDNA into 87-bp fragments spanning the CDR3 region. Amplicons were sequenced on the Illumina HiSeq platform. From the authors' description of their analysis: Synthetic template baselines were used to correct PCR bias computationally, reads within Hamming distance 2 were collapsed, and singletons that could not be merged were discarded. Reads were aligned against IMGT so that V, D and J genes, CDR3 length and insertions or deletions at six rearrangement sites could be assigned. Within each subset, clonotype counts were normalized to sorted cell number, and only after that were true diversity and Gini coefficients computed with the tcR R package. The overlap coefficient, calculated on TCRB nucleotide sequences, was used to quantify repertoire sharing. Out-of-frame TCRB sequences from naive cells were analyzed to stand in for the pre-selection repertoire. As stored in TCRdb, this immuneACCESS dataset retains in-frame rearrangements with V and J assigned. A fraction of the clones does not appear; measured against another copy, unresolved V genes explain less than half of the discrepancy, and the remainder lacks a known reason. D and trimming were read from the DNA, whereas the V and J calls and clone size are those reported in that table. Present in this sample are some 270,000 clones, roughly 13% of which were seen just once. Around 0.026% of the sample is in the top ten clones.

Study-wide conclusions, independent of this receptor: Patients with type 1 diabetes made fewer insertions and deleted more nucleotides at VDJ recombination sites, implying thymic rearrangement abnormalities. Naive, central memory and regulatory TCRB repertoires appeared more similar among patients than among healthy donors. A moderate but significant shortening of TCRB CDR3 length was observed in type 1 diabetes patients in all four CD4+ subsets. HLA sub-analyses involved small numbers of individuals, so any influence of HLA type on TCRB rearrangement remained unresolved. PCR might favor shorter templates, but patient and control samples were amplified and corrected together, so any skew would affect both groups equally. Because cDNA was sequenced instead of genomic DNA, highly expressing activated cells could be over-represented, though the groups showed no difference in activation or CD3 levels.

The CDR3, cysteine through phenylalanine, is 13 amino acids long. Only the CDR3 portion is preserved as DNA: 39 bases, with reading frame beginning at the first base. At the junction V is shortened by 7 bases and J by 8 bases; bases outside the gene matches: 4. CDR1 KGHSH and CDR2 LQKENI are derived from the germline V gene. The table lists this clone with a few counts. The antigen this receptor binds is unknown. Qualities for individual bases were not recorded, and no much larger clone is one base off. This sequence originates from a woman between 35 and 50 years old in good health. The chain employs TRBV18 and TRBJ1-6; the junction holds 8 bases that match TRBD1. The sample consisted of naive CD4+ T cells from blood. Per the publication, the cell subset or site label means: true naive CD4+ T cells. The nucleotide sequence is TGTGCCAGCTGTCAGGGACAGGATTCACCCCTCCACTTT. Its translation reads: CASCQGQDSPLHF.